These 24 T cell receptor beta chains were sequenced from one sample in a study of T cell responses to AZD1222 COVID-19 vaccine. Data came from immunoSEQ multiplex PCR; TCRdb stores just in-frame clones and leaves some out. The table lists 100,000 to 150,000 clones, around 94% of them singletons, with roughly 7% in the top ten. The sample here was peripheral blood, taken on day 0 of AZD1222 vaccination. Receptors originate from an adult in good health.

The V call is TRBV27, the J call TRBJ1-2; 8 bases line up with TRBD1. The V gene end was trimmed by 0 bases and the J gene end by 7 bases; junction bases not matched to a gene: 4. Per the germline V gene, CDR1 is MNHEY and CDR2 is SMNVEV (reference sequence). CDR3 size: 14 residues. The CDR3 here is CASSLSGQGVGYTF. As DNA, the CDR3 is TGTGCCAGCAGTTTATCCGGACAGGGAGTTGGCTACACCTTC.

The chain joins TRBV5-4 to TRBJ2-3; TRBD1 aligns across 7 bases. After removal of 0 bases from V and 4 bases from J, the junction contained 2 bases not matched to a gene. The germline V gene encodes CDR1 SGHNT and CDR2 YYREEE (reference sequence). The CDR3 contains 14 residues. The CDR3 spells CASSLVDRADTQYF. As DNA, the CDR3 is TGTGCCAGCAGCTTGGTCGACAGGGCAGATACGCAGTATTTT.

The rearrangement joins TRBV28 to TRBJ1-5; D is unclear. V was trimmed by 6 bases and J by 1 base, leaving 16 bases between them. Germline loops: CDR1 MDHEN, CDR2 SYDVKM. This CDR3 region has 16 residues. CDR3 nucleotides: TGTGCCAGCAGCCTAGGGCACTGGATAAGCAATCAGCCCCAGCATTTT. Its translation: CASSLGHWISNQPQHF.

This chain links TRBV14 with TRBJ1-2; D might be TRBD1 (6 bases). There are 17 residues in the CDR3. CDR1 is SGHDN and CDR2 is FVKESK in the germline V gene. Deletions cut 1 base from V and 2 bases from J, with 17 bases between. This chain's CDR3 is CASSQVRGARRNYGYTF. In nucleotides, the CDR3 is TGTGCCAGCAGCCAAGTACGGGGGGCCCGGCGGAACTATGGCTACACCTTC.

The V gene is TRBV12-3 or TRBV12-4, the J gene TRBJ1-2, with D uncertain. This CDR3 has 10 amino acids. V gave up 4 bases and J gave up 8 bases, with 5 bases separating them. The CDR3 reads CASSYSGYTF. The DNA for the CDR3 is TGTGCCAGCAGTTACAGCGGCTACACCTTC.

This chain joins TRBV3-1 (or the pseudogene TRBV3-2) and TRBJ2-7; 9 bases are a match to TRBD1. V lost 9 bases and J lost 0; bases outside the gene matches: 12. The CDR3 consists of 16 residues. CDR1 LGHDT and CDR2 YNNKEL come from the germline V gene (reference sequence). The CDR3 nucleotides read TGTGCCAGTACTGGCGGGACAGGGAGAATCTCCTACGAGCAGTACTTC. Translated, it gives CASTGGTGRISYEQYF.

Notes on this clone: At one end the junction does not follow the germline gene, possibly because of a read error. This sequence joins TRBV6-2 or TRBV6-3 and TRBJ2-7; 9 positions match TRBD1. The germline V gene has CDR1 MNHEY and CDR2 SVGEGT. The CDR3 runs to 13 residues. This chain's CDR3 is CPSSYTTGGEQYF. CDR3 DNA: TGTCCCAGCAGTTACACGACAGGGGGCGAGCAGTACTTC.

The CDR3 spells CAIQRAVAGGYNEQFF. Written as DNA, the CDR3 is TGTGCCATTCAGAGAGCAGTAGCGGGAGGCTACAATGAGCAGTTCTTC. The gene calls are TRBV10-3 and TRBJ2-1; 10 bases align to TRBD2. Germline lookup yields CDR1 ENHRY and CDR2 SYGVKD. J was trimmed by 3 bases and V by 9 bases; bases with no gene match: 11. The length of the CDR3 is 16 residues.

CDR3 DNA: TGTGCCTGGAGTGGGACTGCCTCCGGTGAGGAGCAGTACTTC. Encoded protein: CAWSGTASGEEQYF. V gene TRBV30 combines with J gene TRBJ2-7; a weak D match, TRBD2 (5 bases). Germline CDR1 GTSNPN, CDR2 SVGIG (reference sequence). Trimming removed 1 base from V and 7 bases from J, with 17 bases in between. This CDR3 is 14 amino acids long.

The rearrangement links TRBV4-1 to TRBJ2-5; D gene unclear. V was cut by 1 base and J by 1 base, with 7 bases left in between. This CDR3 contains 14 residues. CDR1 and CDR2 from the germline V gene are MGHRA and YSYEKL. The CDR3 sequence: CASSQVAAQETQYF. The CDR3 DNA reads TGCGCCAGCAGCCAAGTGGCAGCCCAAGAGACCCAGTACTTC.

This clone has more than one count but fewer than ten. The chain uses TRBV7-9 and TRBJ2-1; TRBD2 aligns across 7 bases. The CDR3 sequence is 14 residues long. The V gene's germline CDR1 is SEHNR and CDR2 FQNEAQ (reference sequence). V gave up 6 bases and J gave up 6 bases; unmatched junction bases: 8. The DNA of the CDR3 is TGTGCCAGCAGTTTCCGACTAGCCCTCAATGAGCAGTTCTTC. It encodes CASSFRLALNEQFF.

The chain employs TRBV9 and TRBJ1-1; 9 bases line up with TRBD1. Germline V gene data show CDR1 as SGDLS and CDR2 as YYNGEE. The CDR3 contains 13 residues. Trimming at V came to 3 bases and at J to 4 bases, leaving 1 base not matched to a gene. CDR3 DNA: TGTGCCAGCAGCGCGACAGGGGGCACTGAAGCTTTCTTT. It codes for CASSATGGTEAFF.

The chain recombines TRBV27 with TRBJ2-1; TRBD2 matches at 11 bases. CDR1 and CDR2 from the germline V gene are MNHEY and SMNVEV (reference sequence). With V trimmed by 1 base and J by 6 bases, 8 bases remained unmatched. The CDR3 has 17 amino acids. The CDR3 region is CASSLWGSGRAGNEQFF. The CDR3 DNA reads TGTGCCAGCAGTTTATGGGGTAGCGGGAGGGCCGGCAATGAGCAGTTCTTC.

The gene calls are TRBV30 and TRBJ1-1; unclear D gene. Trimming removed 0 bases at V and 1 base at J, with 12 bases between. The CDR3 consists of 15 residues. Germline values: CDR1 GTSNPN, CDR2 SVGIG (reference sequence). CDR3 nucleotide sequence: TGTGCCTGGAGTGTAACGGCAGGAGCGAACACTGAAGCTTTCTTT. It encodes CAWSVTAGANTEAFF.

The rearrangement joins TRBV5-1 to TRBJ2-7; TRBD2 matches 15 bases. The CDR3 totals 16 residues. Germline V gives CDR1 SGHRS, CDR2 YFSETQ. V gave up 3 bases and J gave up 6 bases; unmatched junction bases: 7. The CDR3 DNA follows: TGCGCCAGCAGCTCCTTGGGACTAGCGGGAGGTCCCGAGCAGTACTTC. Its protein is CASSSLGLAGGPEQYF.

This chain uses TRBV11-2 with TRBJ1-6; D is unclear. Germline CDR1 is SGHAT and CDR2 is FQNNGV. Trimming removed 1 base from V and 9 bases from J, with 13 bases in between. The CDR3 spans 15 residues. The DNA for the CDR3 is TGTGCCAGCAGCTTAGTCCGGCATTTATCTTCACCCCTCCACTTT. Translated: CASSLVRHLSSPLHF.

This rearrangement joins TRBV5-1 to TRBJ1-1; weak D call: TRBD1 (5 bases). The CDR3 extends over 15 amino acids. V was shortened by 1 base and J by 1 base, with 11 bases between the two germline ends. The germline V gene encodes CDR1 SGHRS and CDR2 YFSETQ. The CDR3, as DNA: TGCGCCAGCAGCTTGTGGGGGACGGGGAACACTGAAGCTTTCTTT. Encoded protein: CASSLWGTGNTEAFF.

The V call is TRBV18, the J call TRBJ1-5; D is uncertain. The CDR3 length is 13 residues. The V gene lost 0 bases and the J gene lost 6 bases, with 6 bases spanning the gap. The germline V gene encodes CDR1 KGHSH and CDR2 LQKENI. This CDR3 is CASSPPLGQPQHF. CDR3 sequence (DNA): TGTGCCAGCTCACCACCATTGGGTCAGCCCCAGCATTTT.

The chain links TRBV4-1 to TRBJ2-7; 7 bases line up with TRBD2. The CDR3 runs to 17 residues. The trim removed 1 base at V and 1 base at J, leaving 10 bases unmatched. Germline V gene data show CDR1 as MGHRA and CDR2 as YSYEKL. Here the CDR3 reads CASSQASAGGNSYEQYF. CDR3 DNA sequence: TGCGCCAGCAGCCAAGCCTCTGCCGGGGGGAATTCCTACGAGCAGTACTTC.

The rearrangement uses TRBV11-2 and TRBJ1-2, with D tentatively TRBD1 (6 bases). The CDR3 is made up of 17 amino acids. Germline V gene lookup returns CDR1 SGHAT and CDR2 FQNNGV. Trimming left V 7 bases short and J 0 bases short, with 21 bases between. The CDR3 here is CASTPVRGAGTNYGYTF. In DNA form, the CDR3 reads TGTGCCAGCACACCCGTAAGGGGGGCAGGAACTAACTATGGCTACACCTTC.

The chain couples TRBV15 to TRBJ1-3, with TRBD1 identical over 11 bases. The CDR3 contains 15 residues. The J segment lost 6 bases and the V segment lost 5 bases, leaving 6 bases of the junction unmatched. Per the germline V gene, CDR1 is LNHNV and CDR2 is YYDKDF (reference sequence). The CDR3 here is CATSGQGALKNTIYF. The CDR3 DNA reads as TGTGCCACCAGCGGACAGGGGGCCCTGAAAAACACCATATATTTT.

The V call is TRBV2, the J call TRBJ2-1, with 7 positions matching TRBD2. V lost 4 bases to trimming and J lost 3 bases; unmatched junction nucleotides: 6. The length of the CDR3 is 15 residues. Germline V gene data show CDR1 as SNHLY and CDR2 as FYNNEI. The CDR3 reads CASSARGGDYNEQFF. DNA for the CDR3: TGTGCCAGCAGTGCGCGCGGGGGTGACTACAATGAGCAGTTCTTC.

This clone was counted a single time. The rearrangement joins TRBV28 to TRBJ2-2; possibly TRBD2 for D (6 bases). V was shortened by 7 bases and J by 7 bases, with 16 bases between the two germline ends. The CDR3 length is 14 residues. From germline, CDR1 is MDHEN and CDR2 SYDVKM. Here the CDR3 DNA reads TGTGCCAGCACCGACTCGGGACTTCTCGGGGAGCTGTTTTTT. This translates into CASTDSGLLGELFF. The full variable domain, with the rest looked up from reference TRBV28 and TRBJ2-2, is DVKVTQSSRYLVKRTGEKVFLECVQDMDHENMFWYRQDPGLGLRLIYFSYDVKMKEKGDIPEGYSVSREKKERFSLILESASTNQTSMYLCASTDSGLLGELFFGEGSRLTVL.

This chain connects TRBV18 to TRBJ1-1, with D possibly TRBD1 on 5 matching bases. The CDR3 spans 14 residues. Trimming shortened V by 6 bases and J by 1 base, and 12 bases separated the two germline ends. From germline, CDR1 is KGHSH and CDR2 LQKENI. CDR3 DNA sequence: TGTGCCAGCTCGTCACTGCAGGGGAACACTGAAGCTTTCTTT. Translated, it gives CASSSLQGNTEAFF. The full variable domain, in which reference TRBV18 and TRBJ1-1 provide the parts outside the CDR3, is NAGVMQNPRHLVRRRGQEARLRCSPMKGHSHVYWYRQLPEEGLKFMVYLQKENIIDESGMPKERFSAEFPKEGPSILRIQQVVRGDSAAYFCASSSLQGNTEAFFGQGTRLTVV.